This T cell receptor (beta chain) was retrieved from a study of shared T cell receptors in the human thymus (dated by TCRdb to about 2021). About the study as a whole: The study examined how self-reactive, shared T-cell receptor alpha chains are generated in the human thymus.

The library was prepared using the immunoSEQ multiplex PCR assay. Here the immuneACCESS table is served through TCRdb, limited to in-frame sequences with V and J called. Missing clones are a known gap in these copies; in checked studies unresolved V genes cover under half, and the rest lacks a known reason. This sample lists 640,000 or so clones; more than 70% were detected once. Roughly 0.0087% of the sample comes from the top ten. This clone was observed a handful of times. Its antigen specificity is not known. The sample holds no much larger clone one base away, and base qualities are not on file. The data also belong to a second study, concerning human thymus T cells. The second paper further reports: Donors were immunologically healthy infants undergoing open corrective cardiac surgery for congenital heart defects in Finland. Thymus tissue was obtained as surgical resects removed during corrective cardiac surgery. Both the thymic and the peripheral blood repertoires appeared to show biased V and J gene segment usage. The related research found that thymic TCR repertoires overlapped highly between unrelated individuals. The study described the TCR alpha and beta repertoires in roughly 8 infant thymus samples and a handful of matching peripheral blood samples. The infant donors were roughly 6 to 244 days old, and the cohort included six or seven males and a couple of females. Thymocytes were freed from the tissue by mechanical means and kept at -70 degrees C as pellets of roughly 9-30 million cells. A QIAsymphony instrument was used to extract genomic DNA from frozen cell pellets. TCRB and TCRAD loci were amplified from a standardized quantity of quality-controlled genomic DNA using the immunoSEQ multiplex PCR assay. The amplicons spanned the V(D)J region and were long enough to cover the CDR3 and allow V and J genes to be identified. Amplicon sequencing was performed on an Illumina platform through the commercial immunoSEQ service. Corrections for primer bias and sequencing errors followed previously described methods, while TCRAD and TCRB definitions were based on the IMGT database. Analysis of the repertoires was done with immunoSEQ Analyzer 3.0 and VDJTools and included basic statistics, V/J segment usage, diversity estimates, rarefaction and pairwise overlap. Chao1, ChaoE, Efron-Thisted, Shannon and inverse Simpson indices were used to estimate diversity, which was also estimated on datasets down-sampled to the smallest sample. Repertoire overlap used strict matching of CDR3 nucleotide sequence, V gene and J gene, with Jaccard-based multidimensional scaling clustering. On average, about 800,000 unique TCRB clonotypes were obtained from thymus samples, compared with some 84,000 from blood samples.

The receptor's source is a boy younger than two with a congenital heart defect. Donor details come from another sample of the same person, matched by shared clones. The material sequenced was thymocytes.

The CDR3 amino acid sequence is: CASSPGRVDYEQYF. The DNA sequence is as follows: TGTGCCAGCTCACCAGGTCGGGTGGACTACGAGCAGTACTTC. The chain is encoded by TRBV18 joined to TRBJ2-7; the D gene lacks a confident call. The CDR3 contains 14 residues, cysteine and phenylalanine counted. Just CDR3 DNA is preserved here, 42 bases in frame from base 1. CDR1 KGHSH and CDR2 LQKENI were looked up in the germline V gene. V gives up 2 bases and J gives up 3 bases, and the segment between their germline ends measures 11 bases.